These 11 T cell receptor beta chains were all obtained from the same sample, sequenced in a study of blood T cell repertoires in COVID-19. Only in-frame clones appear in the TCRdb table, and some are missing; sequencing was by immunoSEQ multiplex PCR. The sample includes about 100,000 clones, just under 80% of them seen just once. The sequencing input was peripheral blood. The source is a woman between 65 and 79 years old with acute or convalescent COVID-19.

The CDR3 DNA is TGTGCCAGTAGTTCGGACAGGGGGGCAGATACGCAGTATTTT. It encodes CASSSDRGADTQYF. The chain couples TRBV19 to TRBJ2-3, with TRBD1 matching over 10 bases. With V trimmed by 5 bases and J by 4 bases, 3 bases remained unmatched. This CDR3 has 14 amino acids. Germline values: CDR1 LNHDA, CDR2 SQIVND (reference sequence).

The V call is TRBV6-6, the J call TRBJ1-6, with D possibly TRBD1 on 5 matching bases. Germline lookup yields CDR1 MNHNY and CDR2 SVGAGI (reference sequence). The CDR3 runs 14 residues. Between the trimmed V and J ends, which lost 4 bases and 6 bases, there was a span of 10 bases. CDR3 protein: CASSLRGTNSPLHF. CDR3 coding DNA: TGTGCCAGCAGTTTAAGGGGAACTAATTCACCCCTCCACTTT.

The DNA for the CDR3 is TGTGCCAGCAGCTCGGGACAGGTCAGCTACGAGCAGTACGTC. The encoded protein is CASSSGQVSYEQYV. The chain employs TRBV5-6 and TRBJ2-7; 8 bases line up with TRBD1. The junction had 5 bases not matched to a gene; V was cut back by 3 bases and J by 3 bases. The CDR3 is 14 residues long. CDR1 SGHDT and CDR2 YYEEEE come from the germline V gene.

The V call is TRBV5-1, the J call TRBJ2-3; D call uncertain. CDR1 and CDR2 from the germline V gene are SGHRS and YFSETQ. Deletions cut 3 bases from V and 3 bases from J, with 11 bases between. The CDR3 is 14 amino acids. The CDR3 is CASSWAGRTDTQYF. The CDR3 DNA follows: TGCGCCAGCAGCTGGGCTGGAAGAACAGATACGCAGTATTTT.

This chain links TRBV2 with TRBJ2-1; TRBD2 aligns across 10 bases. The CDR3 covers 15 residues. V trimming: 6 bases; J trimming: 7 bases; junction bases outside the gene matches: 9. CDR1 and CDR2 from the germline V gene are SNHLY and FYNNEI. CDR3 protein: CASRELSGGPNEQFF. The CDR3 DNA is TGTGCCAGCAGAGAGCTTAGCGGGGGGCCGAATGAGCAGTTCTTC.

The genes are TRBV11-2 and TRBJ2-3; 9 bases line up with TRBD2. The CDR3 length is 16 residues. J was trimmed by 5 bases and V by 1 base; bases with no gene match: 7. Germline-derived CDR1 and CDR2 are SGHAT and FQNNGV. Here the CDR3 DNA reads TGTGCCAGCAGCTTAGGCTCTAGCGGGGAGTTAGATACGCAGTATTTT. Translated: CASSLGSSGELDTQYF.

The chain couples TRBV30 to TRBJ1-2; maybe TRBD1 (6 bases). V lost 0 bases and J 6 bases, leaving 14 bases between the germline ends. CDR1 and CDR2 (germline): GTSNPN, SVGIG (reference sequence). The CDR3 length is 14 residues. The CDR3 spells CAWSVIGGGHGYTF. DNA of the CDR3: TGTGCCTGGAGTGTAATTGGGGGCGGCCATGGCTACACCTTC.

This chain links TRBV19 with TRBJ2-5; D possibly corresponds to TRBD1 (6 bases). Germline CDR1 is LNHDA and CDR2 is SQIVND (reference sequence). The V end lost 1 base, the J end lost 1 base, and 10 bases lay between the germline ends. The length of the CDR3 is 15 residues. CDR3 region: CASSIVGHAQETQYF. DNA of the CDR3: TGTGCCAGTAGTATAGTGGGACATGCCCAAGAGACCCAGTACTTC.

The chain joins TRBV10-3 to TRBJ1-5, with a possible D match to TRBD1 (5 bases). The CDR3 runs to 13 residues. Trimming removed 11 bases from V and 2 bases from J, with 13 bases in between. Germline CDR1 ENHRY, CDR2 SYGVKD. Here the CDR3 DNA reads TGTGCCTCCCGGGGGGGTGGCAATCAGCCCCAGCATTTT. Amino acid sequence: CASRGGGNQPQHF.

The rearrangement joins TRBV7-8 to TRBJ2-7, with a possible D match to TRBD1 (5 bases). Trimming stripped 4 bases from V and 3 bases from J, with 10 bases between. CDR3 size: 13 residues. The germline V gene encodes CDR1 SGHVS and CDR2 FQNEAQ. The CDR3 DNA reads TGTGCCAGCAGCTCAGGGATGGTCTACGAGCAGTACTTC. Encoded protein: CASSSGMVYEQYF.

The rearrangement links TRBV2 to TRBJ1-5, with TRBD1 matching 7 bases. The germline V gene has CDR1 SNHLY and CDR2 FYNNEI. There are 13 residues in the CDR3. Trimming removed 6 bases from V and 3 bases from J; junction bases left unmatched: 2. Here the CDR3 reads CASSGQVNQPQHF. The DNA of the CDR3 is TGTGCCAGCAGCGGACAGGTCAATCAGCCCCAGCATTTT. Combining the CDR3 with reference TRBV2 and TRBJ1-5 gives the whole variable domain EPEVTQTPSHQVTQMGQEVILRCVPISNHLYFYWYRQILGQKVEFLVSFYNNEISEKSEIFDDQFSVERPDGSNFTLKIRSTKLEDSAMYFCASSGQVNQPQHFGDGTRLSIL.